Shown below are 25 T cell receptor beta chains from a single sample sequenced in a study of cytomegalovirus exposure and HLA in healthy donors. The primer mix had 60 Vbeta and 13 Jbeta primers. Method: immunoSEQ multiplex PCR; TCRdb's copy keeps in-frame clones and lacks some. The sample has 95,000 to 150,000 clones, under 90% seen once; the top ten hold about 2%. The sequenced material came from PBMCs. The receptors shown here come from a woman in her thirties or forties in good health and CMV-seronegative.

This chain joins TRBV14 and TRBJ2-7; no firm D call. Germline-derived CDR1 and CDR2 are SGHDN and FVKESK. Trimming removed 0 bases at V and 1 base at J, with 7 bases between. The CDR3 has 14 residues. The CDR3 protein is CASSQDRRSYEQYF. For the CDR3, the DNA is TGTGCCAGCAGCCAAGACCGCAGATCCTACGAGCAGTACTTC. The variable domain in full, with the rest retrieved from reference TRBV14 and TRBJ2-7, is EAGVTQFPSHSVIEKGQTVTLRCDPISGHDNLYWYRRVMGKEIKFLLHFVKESKQDESGMPNNRFLAERTGGTYSTLKVQPAELEDSGVYFCASSQDRRSYEQYFGPGTRLTVT.

V and J are TRBV9 and TRBJ1-2; 12 nucleotides align to TRBD1. CDR1 is SGDLS, CDR2 YYNGEE, per germline. This CDR3 has 15 residues. The trim removed 3 bases at V and 8 bases at J, leaving 8 bases unmatched. Here the CDR3 DNA reads TGTGCCAGCAGCGACTCCGGGACAGGGGGCGGCGGCTACACCTTC. Translating gives CASSDSGTGGGGYTF.

The CDR3, as DNA: TGTGCCAGCAGTTTAAGGCCACAGGCCTCCTACGAGCAGTACTTC. It encodes CASSLRPQASYEQYF. This chain uses TRBV27 with TRBJ2-7, with D perhaps TRBD1 (5 bases). Germline V gene lookup returns CDR1 MNHEY and CDR2 SMNVEV (reference sequence). CDR3 length equals 15 residues. V lost 2 bases, J lost 0 bases, and 11 bases lay in between.

The chain uses TRBV5-8 and TRBJ1-3; D call uncertain. Trimming left V 1 base short and J 0 bases short, with 8 bases between. This CDR3 contains 15 residues. Germline V lookup: CDR1 SGHTS, CDR2 YDEGEE. In DNA form, the CDR3 reads TGTGCCAGCAGCTTGACGCAGTACTCTGGAAACACCATATATTTT. This translates into CASSLTQYSGNTIYF.

In its sample, this clone was seen a few times. The chain is built from TRBV4-3 and TRBJ1-1; tentative D call: TRBD1 (6 bases). Germline V gives CDR1 LGHNA, CDR2 YSLEER. This CDR3 region has 14 residues. The V gene lost 0 bases and the J gene lost 9 bases, with 14 bases spanning the gap. The CDR3 loop reads CASSQDLRQVKAFF. The DNA for the CDR3 is TGCGCCAGCAGCCAAGATCTAAGACAGGTGAAAGCTTTCTTT.

The chain carries TRBV2 and TRBJ2-4, with 9 bases that match TRBD2. V was pared by 5 bases and J by 0 bases, with 8 bases of the junction left unmatched. CDR1 SNHLY and CDR2 FYNNEI come from the germline V gene. This CDR3 comprises 17 residues. The CDR3, as DNA: TGTGCCAGCAGTCATGCGGGAGGGTCCCTAGCCAAAAACATTCAGTACTTC. The encoded protein is CASSHAGGSLAKNIQYF. The full variable domain, with the rest looked up from reference TRBV2 and TRBJ2-4, is EPEVTQTPSHQVTQMGQEVILRCVPISNHLYFYWYRQILGQKVEFLVSFYNNEISEKSEIFDDQFSVERPDGSNFTLKIRSTKLEDSAMYFCASSHAGGSLAKNIQYFGAGTRLSVL.

The chain links TRBV6-4 to TRBJ2-3; TRBD1 agrees at 9 bases. V was pared by 3 bases and J by 4 bases, with 11 bases of the junction left unmatched. This CDR3 contains 17 residues. The V gene's germline CDR1 is MRHNA and CDR2 SNTAGT. Here the CDR3 reads CASSEYKTGGLSDTQYF. Here the CDR3 DNA reads TGTGCCAGCAGTGAATACAAGACAGGGGGACTCTCAGATACGCAGTATTTT.

The chain joins TRBV7-2 to TRBJ2-7, with TRBD2 matching over 7 bases. Germline V gene sequence: CDR1 SGHTA, CDR2 FQGNSA. The V gene end was trimmed by 4 bases and the J gene end by 5 bases; junction bases not matched to a gene: 14. The CDR3 sequence is 16 residues long. CDR3 sequence (DNA): TGTGCCAGCAGCTCACAACCGGCGGGAGTTAGTGACGAGCAGTACTTC. Protein product: CASSSQPAGVSDEQYF. The variable domain in full, with the rest retrieved from reference TRBV7-2 and TRBJ2-7, is GAGVSQSPSNKVTEKGKDVELRCDPISGHTALYWYRQSLGQGLEFLIYFQGNSAPDKSGLPSDRFSAERTGGSVSTLTIQRTQQEDSAVYLCASSSQPAGVSDEQYFGPGTRLTVT.

This sequence joins TRBV6-1 and TRBJ2-2, with a possible D match to TRBD2 (6 bases). From germline, CDR1 is MNHNS and CDR2 SASEGT. The CDR3 is 13 amino acids. V shed 6 bases and J shed 1 base, with 6 bases lying between them. CDR3 nucleotides: TGTGCCAGCAGGCGGGGGAACACCGGGGAGCTGTTTTTT. Translation gives CASRRGNTGELFF.

This chain connects TRBV27 to TRBJ1-1; tentative D call: TRBD1 (6 bases). The germline CDR1 and CDR2 sequences are MNHEY and SMNVEV (reference sequence). V was shortened by 5 bases and J by 0 bases, with 13 bases between the two germline ends. This CDR3 has 15 amino acids. CDR3 coding DNA: TGTGCCAGCAGTCCGGGGGGGCGCGTGAACACTGAAGCTTTCTTT. It specifies CASSPGGRVNTEAFF.

The sample holds one count of this clone. V usage is TRBV2 and J usage is TRBJ1-5; 9 nucleotides agree with TRBD1. The CDR3 length is 15 residues. V gave up 7 bases and J gave up 4 bases; unmatched junction bases: 8. In germline, CDR1 is SNHLY, CDR2 FYNNEI. The CDR3 here is CASTVTGGQNQPQHF. In nucleotides, the CDR3 is TGTGCCAGCACCGTGACAGGGGGGCAGAATCAGCCCCAGCATTTT.

The V gene is TRBV7-8, the J gene TRBJ2-4; a weak D match, TRBD1 (6 bases). Germline V lookup: CDR1 SGHVS, CDR2 FQNEAQ. Between the trimmed V and J ends, which lost 1 base and 3 bases, there was a span of 10 bases. This CDR3 spans 15 amino acids. Here the CDR3 reads CASSLVRGGKNIQYF. DNA for the CDR3: TGTGCCAGCAGCTTAGTCAGAGGGGGCAAAAACATTCAGTACTTC. The complete variable domain, with remaining parts taken from reference TRBV7-8 and TRBJ2-4, reads GAGVSQSPRYKVAKRGQDVALRCDPISGHVSLFWYQQALGQGPEFLTYFQNEAQLDKSGLPSDRFFAERPEGSVSTLKIQRTQQEDSAVYLCASSLVRGGKNIQYFGAGTRLSVL.

Concerning this clone: The germline gene is not matched at one end of the junction; a read error may be the cause. This chain connects TRBV2 to TRBJ2-1, with 9 bases fitting TRBD1. Germline CDR1 is SNHLY and CDR2 is FYNNEI. There are 13 residues in the CDR3. DNA of the CDR3: TGTGCCAGCACTGAATGGACAGGGGATGAGCAGTTCTTC. This sequence encodes CASTEWTGDEQFF.

The chain has TRBV19 and TRBJ2-7, with unresolved D. This CDR3 has 12 amino acids. V was trimmed by 11 bases and J by 0 bases, leaving 11 bases between them. CDR1 and CDR2 (germline): LNHDA, SQIVND (reference sequence). CDR3 residues: CAPKLYSYEQYF. In DNA, the CDR3 is TGTGCCCCCAAGCTCTACTCCTACGAGCAGTACTTC.

This chain joins TRBV5-1 and TRBJ1-3; D unclear. V was pared by 3 bases and J by 2 bases, with 9 bases between. This CDR3 region has 14 residues. CDR1 and CDR2 (germline): SGHRS, YFSETQ. CDR3 sequence reads: CASSSGRAGNTIYF. The CDR3 DNA sequence: TGCGCCAGCAGCTCCGGGAGGGCTGGAAACACCATATATTTT.

The chain carries TRBV5-1 and TRBJ1-1; 7 bases map to TRBD1. The CDR3 is 14 residues long. CDR1 and CDR2 (germline): SGHRS, YFSETQ. The V segment lost 4 bases and the J segment 2 bases; nucleotides outside the gene matches: 5. DNA of the CDR3: TGCGCCAGCAGCCTCCGGGACAGAAACACTGAAGCTTTCTTT. Amino acid sequence: CASSLRDRNTEAFF.

This chain links TRBV6-6 with TRBJ1-1; 8 bases are a match to TRBD1. Germline CDR1 reads MNHNY; CDR2 reads SVGAGI (reference sequence). Unmatched junction bases numbered 5, after V lost 4 bases and J lost 4 bases. There are 14 residues in the CDR3. The chain's CDR3 is CASSLTGEATEAFF. Here the CDR3 DNA reads TGTGCCAGCAGTTTGACAGGGGAGGCCACTGAAGCTTTCTTT.

The chain recombines TRBV7-3 with TRBJ2-3, with D perhaps TRBD1 (6 bases). Trimming cost V 3 bases and J 2 bases, with 6 bases left between them. CDR3 size: 13 residues. CDR1 is SGHTA, CDR2 FQGTGA, per germline. The CDR3 DNA is TGTGCCAGCAGCTTGGGGGCCACAGATACGCAGTATTTT. As protein: CASSLGATDTQYF.

There are a few counts of this clone. The CDR3 nucleotides are TGCGCCAGCAGCTTGGAATCAGGGAACACTGAAGCTTTCTTT. It encodes CASSLESGNTEAFF. The genes are TRBV5-1 and TRBJ1-1; D gene unclear. CDR3 length: 14 residues. V lost 0 bases, J lost 1 base, and 7 bases lay in between. Germline CDR1 SGHRS, CDR2 YFSETQ.

The V gene is TRBV5-1, the J gene TRBJ1-5, with 12 bases aligning to TRBD1. The CDR3 is 15 residues long. CDR1 and CDR2 (germline): SGHRS, YFSETQ. V shed 5 bases, J shed 7 bases, and the junction held 7 bases outside the gene matches. The CDR3 DNA is TGCGCCAGCAGTGCCGGGACAGGGGGCGCCCAGCCCCAGCATTTT. Amino acids: CASSAGTGGAQPQHF.

The V call is TRBV7-2, the J call TRBJ2-5; TRBD2 aligns across 9 bases. The end of the DNA aligns better with TRBJ2-7, so the J call may be wrong. The CDR3 has 15 amino acids. CDR1 is SGHTA, CDR2 FQGNSA, per germline. The CDR3 nucleotides read TGTGCCAGCAGCTCGGAGGCGGGAGGGGGATACGAGCAGTACTTC. Its protein product is CASSSEAGGGYEQYF.

This chain connects TRBV5-1 to TRBJ1-6, with a possible D match to TRBD1 (5 bases). Germline values: CDR1 SGHRS, CDR2 YFSETQ. The CDR3 extends over 17 amino acids. V was cut by 6 bases and J by 0 bases, with 16 bases left in between. The CDR3 loop reads CASKRQKESSYNSPLHF. Written as DNA, the CDR3 is TGCGCCAGCAAGCGACAGAAAGAAAGCTCCTATAATTCACCCCTCCACTTT.

This chain connects TRBV19 to TRBJ1-2, with TRBD1 matching over 8 bases. The CDR3 sequence is 14 residues long. The germline gives CDR1 LNHDA, CDR2 SQIVND (reference sequence). V was pared by 8 bases and J by 7 bases, with 12 bases of the junction left unmatched. The DNA for the CDR3 is TGTGCCAGTGCAAACCACCCAGGGGGCAGTGGCTACACCTTC. Amino acids: CASANHPGGSGYTF. The full variable domain, its missing parts supplied by reference TRBV19 and TRBJ1-2, is DGGITQSPKYLFRKEGQNVTLSCEQNLNHDAMYWYRQDPGQGLRLIYYSQIVNDFQKGDIAEGYSVSREKKESFPLTVTSAQKNPTAFYLCASANHPGGSGYTFGSGTRLTVV.

This sequence joins TRBV6-1 and TRBJ1-2; 9 bases line up with TRBD1. V was clipped by 10 bases and J by 4 bases; unmatched bases: 13. Per germline, CDR1 MNHNS and CDR2 SASEGT. CDR3 length: 15 residues. The CDR3 DNA is TGTGCCACCGACACCGGGACAGGGATCACCTATGGCTACACCTTC. This encodes CATDTGTGITYGYTF.

The rearrangement links TRBV5-1 to TRBJ1-5; D is possibly TRBD1 (6 bases). Germline V CDR1 and CDR2: SGHRS, YFSETQ. Trimming took off 4 bases at V and 2 bases at J, with 25 bases between the two ends. CDR3 size: 19 residues. CDR3 bases: TGCGCCAGCAGCAAGGGGGATCCAGGGGCCCTTGGGGGCAATCAGCCCCAGCATTTT. Translated: CASSKGDPGALGGNQPQHF. The variable domain in full, with the rest retrieved from reference TRBV5-1 and TRBJ1-5, is KAGVTQTPRYLIKTRGQQVTLSCSPISGHRSVSWYQQTPGQGLQFLFEYFSETQRNKGNFPGRFSGRQFSNSRSEMNVSTLELGDSALYLCASSKGDPGALGGNQPQHFGDGTRLSIL.